The entry below gives a single T cell receptor (beta chain) sequence along with its context. This sample is drawn from a study of T cell changes during pregnancy in multiple sclerosis. Libraries were prepared by immunoSEQ multiplex PCR; TCRdb keeps only in-frame clonotypes and omits some of them. Found here are under 150,000 clones, about 95% of them singletons; the top ten hold more than 0.4%. The CDR3 runs to 17 residues. CDR1 is LGHNA, CDR2 YSLEER, per germline. After removal of 3 bases from V and 4 bases from J, the junction contained 8 bases not matched to a gene. The sequence was obtained from a female donor with multiple sclerosis, enrolled in a pregnancy study. Sequenced here: peripheral blood, sampled after pregnancy. V usage is TRBV4-3 and J usage is TRBJ2-1; 11 bases are shared with TRBD2. CDR3 sequence (DNA): TGCGCCAGCAGCCACGAAACGACTAGCGGGGTTTACAATGAGCAGTTCTTC. Its protein product is CASSHETTSGVYNEQFF.